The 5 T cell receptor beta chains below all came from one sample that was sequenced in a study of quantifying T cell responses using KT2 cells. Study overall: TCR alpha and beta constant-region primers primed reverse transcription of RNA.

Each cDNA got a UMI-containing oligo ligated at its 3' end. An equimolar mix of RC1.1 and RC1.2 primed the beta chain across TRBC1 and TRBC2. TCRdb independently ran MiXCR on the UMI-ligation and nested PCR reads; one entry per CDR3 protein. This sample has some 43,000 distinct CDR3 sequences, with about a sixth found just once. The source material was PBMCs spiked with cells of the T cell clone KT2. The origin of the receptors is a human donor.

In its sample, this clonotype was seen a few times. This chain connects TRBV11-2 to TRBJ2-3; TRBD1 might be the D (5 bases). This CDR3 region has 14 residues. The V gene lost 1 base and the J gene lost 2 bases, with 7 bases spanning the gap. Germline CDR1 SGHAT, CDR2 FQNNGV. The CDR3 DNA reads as TGTGCCAGCAGCTTAGTAGGGGACACAGATACGCAGTATTTT. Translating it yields CASSLVGDTDTQYF.

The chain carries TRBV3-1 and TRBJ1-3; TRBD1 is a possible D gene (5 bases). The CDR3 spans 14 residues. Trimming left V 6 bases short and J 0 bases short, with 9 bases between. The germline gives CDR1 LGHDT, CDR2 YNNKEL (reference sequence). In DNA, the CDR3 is TGTGCCAGCAGGACAGTTCCCTCTGGAAACACCATATATTTT. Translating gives CASRTVPSGNTIYF.

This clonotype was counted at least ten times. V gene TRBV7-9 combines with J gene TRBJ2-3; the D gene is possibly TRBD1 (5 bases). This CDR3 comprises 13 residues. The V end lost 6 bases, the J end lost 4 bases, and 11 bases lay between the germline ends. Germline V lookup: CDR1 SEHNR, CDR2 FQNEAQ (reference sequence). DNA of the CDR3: TGTGCCAGCAGTCCCAAGGGGCCAGATACGCAGTATTTT. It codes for CASSPKGPDTQYF.

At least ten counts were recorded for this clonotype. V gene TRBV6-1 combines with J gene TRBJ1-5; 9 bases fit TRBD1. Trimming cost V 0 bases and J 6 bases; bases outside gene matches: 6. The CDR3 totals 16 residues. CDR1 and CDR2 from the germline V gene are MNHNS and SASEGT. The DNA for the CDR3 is TGTGCCAGCAGTGAAGCGCTGGGACAGGGTGCTCAGCCCCAGCATTTT. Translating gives CASSEALGQGAQPQHF.

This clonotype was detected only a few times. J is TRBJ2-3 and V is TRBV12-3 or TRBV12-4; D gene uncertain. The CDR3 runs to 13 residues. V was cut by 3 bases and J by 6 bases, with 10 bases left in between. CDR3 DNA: TGTGCCAGCAGTTTCACCCCCCACGATACGCAGTATTTT. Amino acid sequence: CASSFTPHDTQYF.